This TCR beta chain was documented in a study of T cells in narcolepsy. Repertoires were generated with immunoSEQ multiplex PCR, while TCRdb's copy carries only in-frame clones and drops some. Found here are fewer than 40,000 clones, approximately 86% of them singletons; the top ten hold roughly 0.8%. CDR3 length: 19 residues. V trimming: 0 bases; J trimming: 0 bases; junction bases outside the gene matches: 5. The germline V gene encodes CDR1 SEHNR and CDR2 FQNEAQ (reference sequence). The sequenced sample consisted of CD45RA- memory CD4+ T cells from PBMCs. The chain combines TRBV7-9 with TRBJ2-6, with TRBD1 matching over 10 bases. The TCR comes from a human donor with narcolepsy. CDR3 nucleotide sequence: TGTGCCAGCAGCTTAGCGGGGGGACAGGGGTTCTCTGGGGCCAACGTCCTGACTTTC. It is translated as CASSLAGGQGFSGANVLTF.